This TCR beta chain comes out of a study of blood T cell repertoires in COVID-19. Per the original methods: Amplification with reference gene primers provided the estimates of nucleated cell counts. This table comes from immunoSEQ multiplex PCR, and its TCRdb copy is limited to in-frame clones, with some not included. The V and J calls and the clone size are those of that table, but D and trimming were determined from the DNA. Here the sample spans 75,000 to 100,000 clones, just under 90% being singletons. This clone was counted only a few times. The CDR3 has 14 residues. CDR1 is SNHLY, CDR2 FYNNEI, per germline. V dropped 8 bases and J dropped 4; count of bases not matched to a gene: 7.

The specimen was peripheral blood. This clonotype was obtained from a human donor in a cohort sampled during active COVID-19. V usage is TRBV2 and J usage is TRBJ1-2; TRBD1 agrees at 10 bases. DNA for the CDR3: TGTGCCAGCTGCCGGGACAGGGGACTCTATGGCTACACCTTC. This gives the protein CASCRDRGLYGYTF.